Listed here are 21 T cell receptor beta chains from one sample, sequenced in a study of PD-L1 blockade in urothelial cancer. TCRdb keeps only in-frame clones here, not all; method: immunoSEQ multiplex PCR. The table includes around 100,000 clones, about 91% detected once. Time point defined: peripheral blood 6 weeks after treatment start. The starting material was PBMCs, obtained around atezolizumab (anti-PD-L1) treatment. The receptors derive from a man in his sixties with urothelial cancer.

In DNA form, the CDR3 reads TGTGCCAGCAGGGCTAGCGGGAGCATCTACGAGCAGTACTTC. Protein: CASRASGSIYEQYF. V usage is TRBV6-6 and J usage is TRBJ2-7; 10 bases match TRBD2. Germline lookup yields CDR1 MNHNY and CDR2 SVGAGI (reference sequence). This CDR3 comprises 14 residues. Trimming took 6 bases from V and 3 from J; bases not matched to a gene: 5.

In DNA form, the CDR3 reads TGCGCCAGCAGCTTGGGTCCAGAGGATGAGCAGTTCTTC. Its protein is CASSLGPEDEQFF. The chain recombines TRBV5-1 with TRBJ2-1, with D unresolved. The length of the CDR3 is 13 residues. CDR1 and CDR2 from the germline V gene are SGHRS and YFSETQ. V dropped 0 bases and J dropped 8 bases, with 9 bases sitting between them.

The rearrangement links TRBV6-5 to TRBJ1-2; D gene unclear. Between the trimmed V and J ends, which lost 6 bases and 8 bases, there was a span of 10 bases. The CDR3 is 11 residues long. The V gene's germline CDR1 is MNHEY and CDR2 SVGAGI. The CDR3 reads CASRQARGYTF. As DNA, the CDR3 is TGTGCCAGCAGGCAGGCACGCGGCTACACCTTC.

J is TRBJ1-2 and V is TRBV21-1. TRBV21-1 is annotated as a pseudogene. The CDR3 spans 14 residues. The CDR3 loop is CASSSTGFLHGYTF. CDR3 bases: TGTGCCAGCAGCAGTACGGGATTTTTACACGGCTACACCTTC.

V gene TRBV18 combines with J gene TRBJ2-5; TRBD2 aligns across 7 bases. CDR3 length: 16 residues. J was trimmed by 5 bases and V by 3 bases; bases with no gene match: 12. Germline V lookup: CDR1 KGHSH, CDR2 LQKENI. The CDR3 sequence: CASSPPGGSGIETQYF. CDR3 bases: TGTGCCAGCTCACCCCCGGGCGGGAGCGGAATCGAGACCCAGTACTTC.

The rearrangement links TRBV11-2 to TRBJ2-7; TRBD1 matches 8 bases. Trimming cost V 0 bases and J 2 bases; bases outside gene matches: 12. CDR1 and CDR2 (germline): SGHAT, FQNNGV. This CDR3 is built from 18 residues. The CDR3 loop is CASSLDGGGDRITYEQYF. DNA for the CDR3: TGTGCCAGCAGCTTAGATGGGGGTGGGGACAGGATAACCTACGAGCAGTACTTC.

This chain connects TRBV9 to TRBJ2-5, with 7 bases identical to TRBD2. The CDR3 is 16 residues long. The V gene's germline CDR1 is SGDLS and CDR2 YYNGEE. Unmatched junction bases numbered 10, after V lost 0 bases and J lost 5 bases. The CDR3 sequence is CASSVGGGGRVETQYF. DNA for the CDR3: TGTGCCAGCAGCGTAGGGGGGGGTGGCAGGGTCGAGACCCAGTACTTC. Combining the CDR3 with reference TRBV9 and TRBJ2-5 gives the whole variable domain DSGVTQTPKHLITATGQRVTLRCSPRSGDLSVYWYQQSLDQGLQFLIQYYNGEERAKGNILERFSAQQFPDLHSELNLSSLELGDSALYFCASSVGGGGRVETQYFGPGTRLLVL.

The rearrangement joins TRBV27 to TRBJ2-3, with D unclear. With 2 bases removed from V and 1 base from J, the gap between germline ends came to 7 bases. CDR1 is MNHEY and CDR2 is SMNVEV in the germline V gene (reference sequence). This CDR3 has 14 amino acids. The CDR3 sequence is CASSLGQGTDTQYF. CDR3 bases: TGTGCCAGCAGTTTAGGTCAGGGCACAGATACGCAGTATTTT.

The chain uses TRBV15 and TRBJ2-4; D possibly corresponds to TRBD1 (6 bases). CDR1 is LNHNV, CDR2 YYDKDF, per germline (reference sequence). V was cut by 5 bases and J by 3 bases, with 14 bases left in between. CDR3 length: 15 residues. CDR3 protein: CATSLLDRSKNIQYF. The CDR3 bases are TGTGCCACCAGCCTACTGGACAGAAGCAAAAACATTCAGTACTTC.

J is TRBJ2-7 and V is TRBV5-1, with TRBD2 as a possible D gene (5 bases). CDR3 size: 14 residues. Trimming removed 3 bases from V and 4 bases from J, with 14 bases in between. Germline assignment: CDR1 SGHRS and CDR2 YFSETQ. The CDR3 is CASSSSRGRYEQYF. As DNA, the CDR3 is TGCGCCAGCAGCTCGAGTCGCGGGCGGTACGAGCAGTACTTC.

V usage is TRBV15 and J usage is TRBJ1-1, with 8 bases fitting TRBD1. The germline gives CDR1 LNHNV, CDR2 YYDKDF (reference sequence). The CDR3 consists of 13 residues. V dropped 0 bases and J dropped 11; count of bases not matched to a gene: 5. The CDR3 sequence is CATSRDRDRLAFF. The CDR3 region has the DNA TGTGCCACCAGCAGAGATCGGGACAGGCTGGCTTTCTTT.

The chain has TRBV6-5 and TRBJ2-7; 9 bases are shared with TRBD1. The J segment lost 3 bases and the V segment lost 9 bases, leaving 9 bases of the junction unmatched. This CDR3 contains 14 residues. Germline V gene lookup returns CDR1 MNHEY and CDR2 SVGAGI. The DNA of the CDR3 is TGTGCCAGAACCCCGGGGACAGGGCACTACGAGCAGTACTTC. It codes for CARTPGTGHYEQYF.

The chain joins TRBV9 to TRBJ2-2; no firm D call. Germline CDR1 is SGDLS and CDR2 is YYNGEE. Trimming shortened V by 0 bases and J by 0 bases, and 3 bases separated the two germline ends. The CDR3 contains 14 residues. In DNA, the CDR3 is TGTGCCAGCAGCGTAGTCGCGAACACCGGGGAGCTGTTTTTT. Amino acids: CASSVVANTGELFF.

This chain connects TRBV19 to TRBJ2-5; 12 positions match TRBD2. Germline CDR1 reads LNHDA; CDR2 reads SQIVND (reference sequence). The CDR3 loop spans 13 amino acids. V lost 10 bases and J lost 5; bases outside the gene matches: 5. The CDR3: CATSGGAVETQYF. The CDR3, as DNA: TGTGCCACTAGCGGGGGGGCCGTGGAGACCCAGTACTTC. Full variable domain (remainder filled in from reference TRBV19 and TRBJ2-5): DGGITQSPKYLFRKEGQNVTLSCEQNLNHDAMYWYRQDPGQGLRLIYYSQIVNDFQKGDIAEGYSVSREKKESFPLTVTSAQKNPTAFYLCATSGGAVETQYFGPGTRLLVL.

The table lists this clone with a count of one. J is TRBJ2-6 and V is TRBV4-2; 9 bases are shared with TRBD1. V was clipped by 0 bases and J by 0 bases; unmatched bases: 9. CDR3 size: 20 residues. The germline V gene encodes CDR1 LGHNA and CDR2 YNFKEQ. CDR3 loop: CASSQEGTGGPFSGANVLTF. The CDR3, as DNA: TGTGCCAGCAGCCAAGAGGGCACAGGGGGCCCATTCTCTGGGGCCAACGTCCTGACTTTC.

This clone came up a few times. V usage is TRBV6-5 and J usage is TRBJ2-2; D uncertain. Germline V CDR1 and CDR2: MNHEY, SVGAGI. Trimming took 6 bases from V and 5 from J, leaving 10 bases between them. The CDR3 runs 13 residues. This chain's CDR3 is CASSPAWTGELFF. DNA of the CDR3: TGTGCCAGCAGCCCCGCGTGGACCGGGGAGCTGTTTTTT.

V is TRBV5-4 and J is TRBJ2-2; 7 positions match TRBD2. Germline-derived CDR1 and CDR2 are SGHNT and YYREEE (reference sequence). The length of the CDR3 is 16 residues. V was clipped by 0 bases and J by 4 bases; unmatched bases: 6. The CDR3 reads CASSLAGGGRTGELFF. DNA for the CDR3: TGTGCCAGCAGCTTGGCGGGGGGAGGGCGCACCGGGGAGCTGTTTTTT.

This chain uses TRBV25-1 with TRBJ2-5, with D maybe TRBD2 (5 bases). Germline-derived CDR1 and CDR2 are MGHDK and SYGVNS. This CDR3 has 13 amino acids. V lost 7 bases and J lost 4, with 13 bases in between. CDR3: CASMLGSLETQYF. The CDR3 nucleotides are TGTGCCAGCATGTTGGGGAGCCTAGAGACCCAGTACTTC.

The chain combines TRBV21-1 with TRBJ2-7; TRBD1 is the table's D call and was not checked against the DNA. TRBV21-1 is tagged as a pseudogene. CDR3 length equals 14 residues. CDR3 residues: CASSKGPSQFEQYF. CDR3 nucleotide sequence: TGTGCCAGCAGCAAAGGGCCTTCACAATTCGAGCAGTACTTC.

V usage is TRBV15 and J usage is TRBJ2-2, with 10 bases identical to TRBD1. The V gene end was trimmed by 7 bases and the J gene end by 8 bases; junction bases not matched to a gene: 10. This CDR3 has 15 residues. CDR1 and CDR2 from the germline V gene are LNHNV and YYDKDF (reference sequence). The CDR3 sequence is CATIRDRGVGGELFF. The CDR3, as DNA: TGTGCCACCATCCGGGACAGGGGCGTCGGAGGGGAGCTGTTTTTT.

The DNA of the CDR3 is TGTGCCAGCAGCTTGGACAGGGGGCTCAGTCCGGCAGATGGCTACACCTTC. This codes for CASSLDRGLSPADGYTF. The chain links TRBV11-1 to TRBJ1-2, with 11 bases identical to TRBD1. Trimming at V came to 3 bases and at J to 6 bases, leaving 12 bases not matched to a gene. CDR3 length: 17 residues. Germline lookup yields CDR1 SGHAT and CDR2 FQDESV (reference sequence). Together with reference TRBV11-1 and TRBJ1-2, the CDR3 gives the full variable domain: EAEVAQSPRYKITEKSQAVAFWCDPISGHATLYWYRQILGQGPELLVQFQDESVVDDSQLPKDRFSAERLKGVDSTLKIQPAELGDSAMYLCASSLDRGLSPADGYTFGSGTRLTVV.